The source of this T cell receptor (beta chain) is a study of T-cell memory formation after mild COVID-19 (dated by TCRdb to the early 2020s). In terms of the full investigation: TCR sequence clusters from the two donors were found to be largely donor specific. In a couple of donors, T-cell clones that expanded and contracted after mild COVID-19 were tracked by sequencing TCRalpha and TCRbeta repertoires over time. The cohort was made up of two young adult volunteers, one female and one male, who were previously healthy. Findings and caveats that apply to the study as a whole: The second-wave clones that peaked on day 37 were not confirmed to be SARS-CoV-2 specific. Contracting CD4+ clones were found mainly in CM and EM memory subsets, while CD8+ clones were enriched in EMRA. Some responding clones were detected in pre-infection memory, which suggested that pre-existing cross-reactive memory T cells had joined the SARS-CoV-2 response. Only a couple of mild cases were covered in the study, and larger cohorts including severe cases with pre-infection samples were considered necessary. Clones contracting from day 15 to 85 had balanced CD4/CD8 phenotypes, while a second wave expanding from day 15 to 37 was biased towards CD4+.

Ficoll-Paque density gradient centrifugation was used to isolate PBMCs. This clonotype was counted many times. This receptor's antigen is unknown. Qualities for individual bases were not recorded, and no much larger clone is one base off. The sequencer listed for this sample is Illumina NovaSeq 6000. Using 5'RACE with constant-segment primers, TCRalpha and TCRbeta cDNA libraries were constructed, with sample barcodes and unique molecular identifiers added in the process. Trizol reagent was used to extract RNA from every sample. Library amplification was performed in two PCR steps, and a second sample barcode and Illumina TruSeq adapters were introduced in the second step. Sequencing of libraries was performed on an Illumina NovaSeq with 2 x 150 bp paired-end reads. The original pipeline was this. Demultiplexing of reads and collapsing into UMI-guided consensus sequences were performed with migec v1.2.7. With mixcr v2.1.11, UMI consensuses were aligned to TRA and TRB V and J templates and assembled into clonotypes. Expanded or contracted clonotypes were those called significant by both edgeR and NoisET, with noise models trained on biological replicates. For edgeR calls, a false discovery rate-adjusted p below 0.01 and a log2 fold-change threshold of 1 were applied. As an exploratory analysis of dynamics, PCA with hierarchical clustering was applied to max-normalized trajectories of the 1000 most abundant clonotypes. Each responding clone was given a CD4 or CD8 phenotype based on the CD4+ and CD8+ repertoires, which had been sequenced separately. Clones were called with MiXCR by TCRdb after fastp trimmed the public reads at Q25, and only in-frame beta chains were retained. Entries are consolidated by CDR3 protein sequence, retaining the most common genes and DNA. TCRdb's processing, not the authors' own work, is the source of the V and J calls. The sample table contains tens of thousands of distinct CDR3 sequences; only one count was recorded for 12% of them. The ten biggest clones cover approximately 14% of the sample.

After removal of 2 bases from V and 6 bases from J, the junction retains 10 bases not matched to a gene. Reading from cysteine to phenylalanine, the CDR3 counts 16 amino acids. Here the CDR3 DNA is all that survives: 48 bases in frame from base 1. The CDR1 and CDR2 encoded by the germline V gene are MRHNA and SNTAGT. The sample taken for sequencing was PBMCs or a T cell subset sorted from them (not recorded which). The V gene is TRBV6-4 and the J gene is TRBJ1-2; 9 nucleotides in the junction match TRBD1. The clonotype comes from an adult woman who had mild COVID-19 (a few samples of this study predate the infection). The sample titles of this study are shuffled in the database, so cell type and time point are left out; the donor was told from shared clones. This receptor has the CDR3 CASSDGSDRGLNGYTF. The DNA is as follows: TGTGCCAGCAGTGACGGTTCCGACAGGGGGTTGAATGGCTACACCTTC.